This TCR beta chain is from a study of shared T cell receptors in the human thymus. The protocol was immunoSEQ multiplex PCR, while the TCRdb copy is restricted to in-frame clones and leaves out a portion. The table shows over 650,000 clones, with over 75% occurring only once. J lost 13 bases, V lost 5 bases, and 6 bases had no gene match. Looked up from germline, CDR1 is SGHTA and CDR2 is FQGNSA. This CDR3 has 12 residues. The same sample was also studied in work on human thymus T cells. That publication notes: Samples came from healthy Finnish infants during open corrective cardiac surgery. From resections taken during corrective heart surgery, the thymus tissue was obtained. Thymic repertoires overlap heavily among unrelated individuals, related research has reported.

Sequenced sample: thymocytes. The sequence was obtained from a boy less than two years old with a congenital heart defect. This chain joins TRBV7-2 and TRBJ2-3, with 10 bases aligning to TRBD1. The DNA of the CDR3 is TGTGCCAGCAGCATAGGCGGGACAGGGGAGTATTTT. Its translation is CASSIGGTGEYF.